Following are 6 T cell receptor beta chains from one sample sequenced in a study of T cell repertoires in cytomegalovirus infection. These receptors are not linked to any known antigen. Using its own MiXCR run on the reads, TCRdb lists one record per CDR3 protein. The table lists under 500,000 distinct CDR3 sequences, approximately 46% of them singletons. The sequenced sample was cultured PBMCs, obtained from culture after CMV antigen stimulation. These TCRs come from a human donor in good health (CMV status not recorded). Some clones in this sample may be carry-over from other donors' samples.

This clonotype has more than one count but fewer than ten. This chain's CDR3 is CASSLFTGAGETQYF. The CDR3 DNA reads TGTGCCAGCAGCTTATTTACAGGGGCGGGGGAGACCCAGTACTTC. The V call is TRBV7-8, the J call TRBJ2-5; D might be TRBD1 (7 bases). This CDR3 region has 15 residues. The V end lost 2 bases, the J end lost 5 bases, and 15 bases lay between the germline ends. Germline CDR1 SGHVS, CDR2 FQNEAQ.

This chain uses TRBV6-1 with TRBJ1-1; tentative D call: TRBD1 (6 bases). V was trimmed by 5 bases and J by 4 bases, leaving 17 bases between them. This CDR3 region has 15 residues. CDR1 is MNHNS, CDR2 SASEGT, per germline. The DNA of the CDR3 is TGTGCCAGCAGTTTCCGGGGACGAGGGGGCACTGAAGCTTTCTTT. Translation: CASSFRGRGGTEAFF.

The V gene is TRBV5-5, the J gene TRBJ2-7; unclear D gene. Trimming left V 0 bases short and J 5 bases short, with 6 bases between. There are 12 residues in the CDR3. The germline CDR1 and CDR2 sequences are SGHKS and YYEKEE (reference sequence). CDR3 amino acids: CASSLAANEQYF. The CDR3 bases are TGTGCCAGCAGCTTGGCAGCAAACGAGCAGTACTTC.

The chain uses TRBV7-2 and TRBJ2-3; the D is unclear. CDR3 length: 15 amino acids. V lost 5 bases, J lost 7 bases, and 19 bases lay in between. Germline lookup yields CDR1 SGHTA and CDR2 FQGNSA. In DNA form, the CDR3 reads TGTGCCAGCAGCCAGTCTCCCGGCTGGATGTATACGCAGTATTTT. It yields the protein CASSQSPGWMYTQYF.

The genes are TRBV12-3 or TRBV12-4 and TRBJ1-2, with 8 positions matching TRBD1. Germline trimming cut 5 bases from V and 5 bases from J; bases unmatched to any gene: 7. The CDR3 sequence is 14 residues long. CDR3 protein: CASSPGQALYGYTF. The CDR3 DNA reads TGTGCCAGCAGTCCGGGACAGGCGCTATATGGCTACACCTTC.

The V call is TRBV4-1, the J call TRBJ2-7; maybe TRBD2 (7 bases). Germline loops: CDR1 MGHRA, CDR2 YSYEKL. Trimming pared 4 bases from V and 6 bases from J, leaving 28 bases between. CDR3 size: 18 residues. The CDR3 DNA reads as TGCGCCAGCAGCCCCGCATCCCTCACAGGGAGGGGGGCCTCCGAGCAGTACTTC. Encoded protein: CASSPASLTGRGASEQYF.